This T cell receptor beta chain comes out of a study of molecular identifiers for immune sequencing clone quantification. Broader study findings: Spiked Jurkat TCR RNA equal to one cell could reportedly be picked out among one million naive cells. In naive cells, clones above 20 RNA copies held under 1% of molecules, whereas in effector cells they held over 97%.

MiXCR, run by TCRdb on the PCR reads, gives a single entry per CDR3 protein. The sample consists of under 800,000 distinct CDR3 sequences, roughly 27% of them appearing once. This clonotype has at least ten counts. Its specificity is unknown. Per the germline V gene, CDR1 is MDHEN and CDR2 is SYDVKM. The length of the CDR3 is 12 residues. Trimming removed 6 bases at V and 5 bases at J, with 11 bases between. Naive CD8 libraries came from around 18,000 to 910,000 sorted cells with 10%, 30% or 50% RNA. Specimen: naive CD8+ T cells from blood, with Jurkat cell RNA spiked in. This sample's subset: FACS-sorted CD8+CD4-CCR7+CD45RA+ naive T cells. The chain carries TRBV28 and TRBJ2-7; D gene unclear. The receptor comes from a human donor in good health. Some libraries in this study had Jurkat cell RNA spiked in. In DNA form, the CDR3 reads TGTGCCAGCAGCCCAGTTTCCAACGAGCAGTACTTC. It is translated as CASSPVSNEQYF.